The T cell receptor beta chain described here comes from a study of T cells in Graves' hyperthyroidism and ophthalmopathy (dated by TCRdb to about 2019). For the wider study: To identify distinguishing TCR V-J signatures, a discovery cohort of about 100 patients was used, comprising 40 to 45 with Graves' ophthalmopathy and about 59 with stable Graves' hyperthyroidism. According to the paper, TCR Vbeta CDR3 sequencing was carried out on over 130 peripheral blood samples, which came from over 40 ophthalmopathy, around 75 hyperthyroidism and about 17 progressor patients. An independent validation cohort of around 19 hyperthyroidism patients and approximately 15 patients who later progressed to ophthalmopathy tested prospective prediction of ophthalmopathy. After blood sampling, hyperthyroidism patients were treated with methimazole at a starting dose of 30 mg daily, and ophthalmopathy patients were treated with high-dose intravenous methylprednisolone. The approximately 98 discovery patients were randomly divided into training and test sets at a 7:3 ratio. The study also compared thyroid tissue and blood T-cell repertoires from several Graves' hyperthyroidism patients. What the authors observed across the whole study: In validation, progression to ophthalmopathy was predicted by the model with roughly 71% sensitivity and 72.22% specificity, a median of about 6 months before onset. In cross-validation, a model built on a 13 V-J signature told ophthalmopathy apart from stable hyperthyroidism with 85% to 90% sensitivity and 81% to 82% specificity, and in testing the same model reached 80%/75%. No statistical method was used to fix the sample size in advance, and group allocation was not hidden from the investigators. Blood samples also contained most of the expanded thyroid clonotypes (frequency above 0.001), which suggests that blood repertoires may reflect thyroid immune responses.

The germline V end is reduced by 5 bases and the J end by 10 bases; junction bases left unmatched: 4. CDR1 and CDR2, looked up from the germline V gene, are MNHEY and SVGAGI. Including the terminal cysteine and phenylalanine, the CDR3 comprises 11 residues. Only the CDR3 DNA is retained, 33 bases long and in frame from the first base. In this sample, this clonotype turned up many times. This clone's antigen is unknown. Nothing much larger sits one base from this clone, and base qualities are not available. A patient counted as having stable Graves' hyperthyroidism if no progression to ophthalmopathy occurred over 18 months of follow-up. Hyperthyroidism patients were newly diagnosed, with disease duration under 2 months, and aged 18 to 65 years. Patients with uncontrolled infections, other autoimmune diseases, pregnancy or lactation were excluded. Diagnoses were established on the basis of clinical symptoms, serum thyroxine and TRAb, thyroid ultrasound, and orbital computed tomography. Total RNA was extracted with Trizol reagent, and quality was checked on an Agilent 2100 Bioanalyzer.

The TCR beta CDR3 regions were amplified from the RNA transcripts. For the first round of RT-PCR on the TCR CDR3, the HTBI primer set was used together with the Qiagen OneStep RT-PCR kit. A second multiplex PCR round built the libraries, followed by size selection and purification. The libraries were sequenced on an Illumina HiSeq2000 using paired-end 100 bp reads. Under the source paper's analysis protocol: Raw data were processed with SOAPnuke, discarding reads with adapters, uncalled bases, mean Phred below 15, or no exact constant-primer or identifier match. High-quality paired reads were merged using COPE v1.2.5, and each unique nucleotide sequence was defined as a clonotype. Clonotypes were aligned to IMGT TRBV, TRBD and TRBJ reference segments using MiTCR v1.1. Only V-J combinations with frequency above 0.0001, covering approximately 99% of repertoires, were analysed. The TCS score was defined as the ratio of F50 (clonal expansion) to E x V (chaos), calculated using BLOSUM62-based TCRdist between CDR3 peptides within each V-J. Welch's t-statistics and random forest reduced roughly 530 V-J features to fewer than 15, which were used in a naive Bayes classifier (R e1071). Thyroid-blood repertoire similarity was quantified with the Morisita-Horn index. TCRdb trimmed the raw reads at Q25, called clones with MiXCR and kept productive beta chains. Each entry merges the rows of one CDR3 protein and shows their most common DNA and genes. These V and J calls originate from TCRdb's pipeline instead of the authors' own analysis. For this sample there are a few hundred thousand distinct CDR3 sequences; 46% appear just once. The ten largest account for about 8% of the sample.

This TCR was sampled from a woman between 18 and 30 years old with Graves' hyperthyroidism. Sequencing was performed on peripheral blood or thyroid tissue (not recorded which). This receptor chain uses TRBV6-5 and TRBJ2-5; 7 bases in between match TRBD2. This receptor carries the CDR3 CASSASGFQYF. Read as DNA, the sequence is TGTGCCAGCAGTGCTAGCGGCTTCCAGTACTTC.